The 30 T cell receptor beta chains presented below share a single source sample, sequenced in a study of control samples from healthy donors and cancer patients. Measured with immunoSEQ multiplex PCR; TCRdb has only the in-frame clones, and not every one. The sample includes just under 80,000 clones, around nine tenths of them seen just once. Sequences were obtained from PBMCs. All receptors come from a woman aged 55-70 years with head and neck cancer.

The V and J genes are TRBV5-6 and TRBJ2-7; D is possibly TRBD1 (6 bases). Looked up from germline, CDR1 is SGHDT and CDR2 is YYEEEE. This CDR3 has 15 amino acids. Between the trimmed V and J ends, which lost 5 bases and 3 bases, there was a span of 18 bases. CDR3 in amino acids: CASRQTYRADYEQYF. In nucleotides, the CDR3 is TGTGCCAGCAGGCAAACCTACAGGGCGGACTACGAGCAGTACTTC.

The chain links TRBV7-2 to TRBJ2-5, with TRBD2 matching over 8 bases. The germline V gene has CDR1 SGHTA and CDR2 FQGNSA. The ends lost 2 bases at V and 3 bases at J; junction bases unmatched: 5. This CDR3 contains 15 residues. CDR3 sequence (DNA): TGTGCCAGCAGCTTATCCGGGACTAGTAAAGAGACCCAGTACTTC. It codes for CASSLSGTSKETQYF. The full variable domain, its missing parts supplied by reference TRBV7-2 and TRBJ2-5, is GAGVSQSPSNKVTEKGKDVELRCDPISGHTALYWYRQSLGQGLEFLIYFQGNSAPDKSGLPSDRFSAERTGGSVSTLTIQRTQQEDSAVYLCASSLSGTSKETQYFGPGTRLLVL.

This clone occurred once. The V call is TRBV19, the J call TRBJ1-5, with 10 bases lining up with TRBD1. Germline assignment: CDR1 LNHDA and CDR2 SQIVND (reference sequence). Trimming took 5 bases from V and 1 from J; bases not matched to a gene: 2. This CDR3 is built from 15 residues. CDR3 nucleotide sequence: TGTGCCAGTAGTGGGGGACAGGGGAGCAATCAGCCCCAGCATTTT. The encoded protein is CASSGGQGSNQPQHF. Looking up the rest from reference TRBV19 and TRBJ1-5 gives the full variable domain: DGGITQSPKYLFRKEGQNVTLSCEQNLNHDAMYWYRQDPGQGLRLIYYSQIVNDFQKGDIAEGYSVSREKKESFPLTVTSAQKNPTAFYLCASSGGQGSNQPQHFGDGTRLSIL.

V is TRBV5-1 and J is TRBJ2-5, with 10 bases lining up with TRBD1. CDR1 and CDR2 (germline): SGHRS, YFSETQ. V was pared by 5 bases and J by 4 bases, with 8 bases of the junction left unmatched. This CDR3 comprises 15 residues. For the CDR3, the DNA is TGCGCCAGCAGGAGCGGGACAGGGGATTCAGAGACCCAGTACTTC. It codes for CASRSGTGDSETQYF.

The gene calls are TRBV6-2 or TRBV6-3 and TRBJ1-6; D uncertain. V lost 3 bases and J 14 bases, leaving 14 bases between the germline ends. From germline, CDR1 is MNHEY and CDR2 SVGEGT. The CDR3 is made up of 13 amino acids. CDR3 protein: CASSYTILESLHF. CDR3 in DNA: TGTGCCAGCAGTTATACCATCTTGGAGTCCCTCCACTTT.

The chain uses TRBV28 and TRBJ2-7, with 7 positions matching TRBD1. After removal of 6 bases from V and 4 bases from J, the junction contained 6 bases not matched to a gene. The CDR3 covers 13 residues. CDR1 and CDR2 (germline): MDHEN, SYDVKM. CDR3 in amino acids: CASRQTGRYEQYF. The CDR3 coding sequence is TGTGCCAGCAGGCAGACAGGGCGGTACGAGCAGTACTTC.

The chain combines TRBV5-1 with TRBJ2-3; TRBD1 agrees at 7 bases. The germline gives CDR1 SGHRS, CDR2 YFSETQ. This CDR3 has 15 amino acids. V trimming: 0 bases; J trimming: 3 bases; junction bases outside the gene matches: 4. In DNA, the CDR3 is TGCGCCAGCAGCTTGGTGGGGGACAGTACAGATACGCAGTATTTT. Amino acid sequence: CASSLVGDSTDTQYF. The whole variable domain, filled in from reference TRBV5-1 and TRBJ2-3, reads KAGVTQTPRYLIKTRGQQVTLSCSPISGHRSVSWYQQTPGQGLQFLFEYFSETQRNKGNFPGRFSGRQFSNSRSEMNVSTLELGDSALYLCASSLVGDSTDTQYFGPGTRLTVL.

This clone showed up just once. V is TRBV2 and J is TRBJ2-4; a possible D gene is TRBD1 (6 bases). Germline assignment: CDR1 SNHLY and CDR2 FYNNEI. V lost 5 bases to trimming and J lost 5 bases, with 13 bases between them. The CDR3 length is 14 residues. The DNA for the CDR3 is TGTGCCAGCAGTTTCACGACAGGACAAAACATTCAGTACTTC. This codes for CASSFTTGQNIQYF.

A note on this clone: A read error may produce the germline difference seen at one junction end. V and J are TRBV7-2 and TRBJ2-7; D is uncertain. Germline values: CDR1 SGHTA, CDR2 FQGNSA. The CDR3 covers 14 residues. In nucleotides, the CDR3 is TGTGCCAGCAGCTTAGCGGGTCCCGCCTATGAGCAGTACTTC. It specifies CASSLAGPAYEQYF. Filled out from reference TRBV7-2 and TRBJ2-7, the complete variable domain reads GAGVSQSPSNKVTEKGKDVELRCDPISGHTALYWYRQSLGQGLEFLIYFQGNSAPDKSGLPSDRFSAERTGGSVSTLTIQRTQQEDSAVYLCASSLAGPAYEQYFGPGTRLTVT.

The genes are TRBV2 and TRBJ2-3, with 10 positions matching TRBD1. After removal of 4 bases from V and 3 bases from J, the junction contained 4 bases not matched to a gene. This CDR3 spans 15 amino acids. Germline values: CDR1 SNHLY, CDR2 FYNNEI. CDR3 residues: CASSGRTGGTDTQYF. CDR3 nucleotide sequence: TGTGCCAGCAGTGGAAGGACAGGGGGGACAGATACGCAGTATTTT.

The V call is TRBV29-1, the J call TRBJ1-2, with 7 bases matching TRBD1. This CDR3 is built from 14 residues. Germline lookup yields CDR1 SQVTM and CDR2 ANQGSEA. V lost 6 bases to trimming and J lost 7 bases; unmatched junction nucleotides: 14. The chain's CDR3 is CSVDSGQIGSGYTF. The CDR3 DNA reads TGCAGCGTCGACTCGGGACAGATCGGGTCTGGCTACACCTTC.

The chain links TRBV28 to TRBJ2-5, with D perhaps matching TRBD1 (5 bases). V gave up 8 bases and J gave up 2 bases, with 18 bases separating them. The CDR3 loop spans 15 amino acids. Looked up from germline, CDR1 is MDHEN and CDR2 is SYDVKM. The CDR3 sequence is CASRKGSLEQETQYF. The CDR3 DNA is TGTGCCAGCCGGAAGGGGTCCCTAGAACAAGAGACCCAGTACTTC.

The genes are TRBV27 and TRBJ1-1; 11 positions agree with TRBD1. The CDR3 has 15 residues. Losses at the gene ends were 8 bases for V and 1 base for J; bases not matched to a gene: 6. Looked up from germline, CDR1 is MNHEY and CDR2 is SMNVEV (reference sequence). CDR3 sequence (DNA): TGTGCCAGCTGGACAGGGGGCTTCAGGAACACTGAAGCTTTCTTT. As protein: CASWTGGFRNTEAFF.

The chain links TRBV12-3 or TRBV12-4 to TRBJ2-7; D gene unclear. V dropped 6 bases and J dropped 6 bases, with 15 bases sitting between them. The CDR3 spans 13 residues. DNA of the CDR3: TGTGCCAGCAGCTTAACGACGAGTCTCGAGCAGTACTTC. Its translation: CASSLTTSLEQYF.

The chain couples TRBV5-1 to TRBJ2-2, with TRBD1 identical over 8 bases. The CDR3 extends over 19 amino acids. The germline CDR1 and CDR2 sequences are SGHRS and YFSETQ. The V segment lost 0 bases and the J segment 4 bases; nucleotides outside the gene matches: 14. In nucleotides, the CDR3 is TGCGCCAGCAGCTTGGACGCGCGCCGGACAGGGCGTAGCACCGGGGAGCTGTTTTTT. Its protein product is CASSLDARRTGRSTGELFF. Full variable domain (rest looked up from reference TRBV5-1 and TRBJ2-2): KAGVTQTPRYLIKTRGQQVTLSCSPISGHRSVSWYQQTPGQGLQFLFEYFSETQRNKGNFPGRFSGRQFSNSRSEMNVSTLELGDSALYLCASSLDARRTGRSTGELFFGEGSRLTVL.

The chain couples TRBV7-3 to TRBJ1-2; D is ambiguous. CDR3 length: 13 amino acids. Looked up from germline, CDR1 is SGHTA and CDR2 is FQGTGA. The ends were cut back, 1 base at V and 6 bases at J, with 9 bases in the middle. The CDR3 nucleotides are TGTGCCAGCAGCTTAAGTACCAGGCATGGCTACACCTTC. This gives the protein CASSLSTRHGYTF.

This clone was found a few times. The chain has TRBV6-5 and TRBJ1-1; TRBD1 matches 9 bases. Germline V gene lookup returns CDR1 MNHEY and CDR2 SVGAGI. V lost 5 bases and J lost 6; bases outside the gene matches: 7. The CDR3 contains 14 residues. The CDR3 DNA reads TGTGCCAGCAGTAAGACAGGGGGATTGGCTGAAGCTTTCTTT. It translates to CASSKTGGLAEAFF.

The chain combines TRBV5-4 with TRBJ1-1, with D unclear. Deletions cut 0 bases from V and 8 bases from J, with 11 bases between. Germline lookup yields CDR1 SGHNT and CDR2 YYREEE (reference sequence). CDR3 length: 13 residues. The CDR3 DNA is TGTGCCAGCAGCTTGGCTCGTTTGGTAGAAGCTTTCTTT. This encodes CASSLARLVEAFF.

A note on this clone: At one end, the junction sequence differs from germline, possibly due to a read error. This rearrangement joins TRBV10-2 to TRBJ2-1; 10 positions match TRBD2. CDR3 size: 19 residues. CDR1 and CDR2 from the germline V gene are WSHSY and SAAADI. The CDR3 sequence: CARRGPGLANASSYNEQFF. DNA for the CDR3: TGCGCCCGCAGGGGACCGGGACTAGCGAACGCGAGCTCCTACAATGAGCAGTTCTTC.

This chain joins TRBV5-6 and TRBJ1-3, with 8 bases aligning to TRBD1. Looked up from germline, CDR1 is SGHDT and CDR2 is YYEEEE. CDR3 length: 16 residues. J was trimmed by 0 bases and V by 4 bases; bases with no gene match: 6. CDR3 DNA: TGTGCCAGCAGCGAGGACAGGGTGAGCTCTGGAAACACCATATATTTT. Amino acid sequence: CASSEDRVSSGNTIYF.

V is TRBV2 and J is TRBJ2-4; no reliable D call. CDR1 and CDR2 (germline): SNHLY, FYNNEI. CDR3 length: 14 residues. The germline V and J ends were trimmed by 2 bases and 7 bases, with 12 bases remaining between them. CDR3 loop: CASSETSGDNIQYF. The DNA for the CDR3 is TGTGCCAGCAGTGAAACTTCTGGGGATAACATTCAGTACTTC.

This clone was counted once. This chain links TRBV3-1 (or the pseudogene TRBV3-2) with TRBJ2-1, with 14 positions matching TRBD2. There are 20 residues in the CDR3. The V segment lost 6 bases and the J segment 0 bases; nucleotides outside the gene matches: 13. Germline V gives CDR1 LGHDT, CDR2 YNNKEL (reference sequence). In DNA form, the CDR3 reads TGTGCCAGCAGAAGCTTATCCGGGACTAGCGGGAGTGGCTCCTACAATGAGCAGTTCTTC. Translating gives CASRSLSGTSGSGSYNEQFF.

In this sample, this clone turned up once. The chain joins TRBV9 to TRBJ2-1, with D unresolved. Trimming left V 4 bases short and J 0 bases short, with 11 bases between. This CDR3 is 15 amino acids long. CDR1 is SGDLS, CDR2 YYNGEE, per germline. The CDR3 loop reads CASSPTYSSYNEQFF. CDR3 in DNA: TGTGCCAGCAGCCCGACATATAGCTCCTACAATGAGCAGTTCTTC.

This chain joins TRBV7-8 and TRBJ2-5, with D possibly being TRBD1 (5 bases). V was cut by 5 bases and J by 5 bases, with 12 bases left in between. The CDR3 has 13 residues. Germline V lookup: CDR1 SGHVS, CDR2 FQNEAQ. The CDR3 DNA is TGTGCCAGCAGCGGTCTGTCAGGGGAGACCCAGTACTTC. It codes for CASSGLSGETQYF.

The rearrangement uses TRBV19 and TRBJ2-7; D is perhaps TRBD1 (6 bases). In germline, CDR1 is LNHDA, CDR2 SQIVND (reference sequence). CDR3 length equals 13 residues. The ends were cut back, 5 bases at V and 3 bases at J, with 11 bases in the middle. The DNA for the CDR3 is TGTGCCAGTAGTGAGACCAGGGGCTACGAGCAGTACTTC. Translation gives CASSETRGYEQYF. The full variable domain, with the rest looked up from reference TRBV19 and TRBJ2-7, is DGGITQSPKYLFRKEGQNVTLSCEQNLNHDAMYWYRQDPGQGLRLIYYSQIVNDFQKGDIAEGYSVSREKKESFPLTVTSAQKNPTAFYLCASSETRGYEQYFGPGTRLTVT.

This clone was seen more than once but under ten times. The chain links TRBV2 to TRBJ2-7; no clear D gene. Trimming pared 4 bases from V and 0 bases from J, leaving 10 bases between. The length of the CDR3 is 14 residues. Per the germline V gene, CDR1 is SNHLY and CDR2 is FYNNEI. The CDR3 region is CASSASLTSYEQYF. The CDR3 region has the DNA TGTGCCAGCAGTGCCTCCCTCACCTCCTACGAGCAGTACTTC.

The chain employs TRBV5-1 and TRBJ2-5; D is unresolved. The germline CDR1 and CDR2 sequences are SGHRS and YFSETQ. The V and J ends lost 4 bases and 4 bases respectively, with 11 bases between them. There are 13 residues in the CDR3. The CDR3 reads CASSPDWRETQYF. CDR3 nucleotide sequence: TGCGCCAGCAGCCCCGACTGGCGAGAGACCCAGTACTTC. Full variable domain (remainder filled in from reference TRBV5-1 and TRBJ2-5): KAGVTQTPRYLIKTRGQQVTLSCSPISGHRSVSWYQQTPGQGLQFLFEYFSETQRNKGNFPGRFSGRQFSNSRSEMNVSTLELGDSALYLCASSPDWRETQYFGPGTRLLVL.

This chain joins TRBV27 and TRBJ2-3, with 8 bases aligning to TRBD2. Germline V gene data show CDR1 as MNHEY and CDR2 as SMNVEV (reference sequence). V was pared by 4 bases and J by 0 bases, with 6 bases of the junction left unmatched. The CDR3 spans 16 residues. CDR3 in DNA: TGTGCCAGCAGTTACACGGGACTAGGCAGCACAGATACGCAGTATTTT. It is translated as CASSYTGLGSTDTQYF.

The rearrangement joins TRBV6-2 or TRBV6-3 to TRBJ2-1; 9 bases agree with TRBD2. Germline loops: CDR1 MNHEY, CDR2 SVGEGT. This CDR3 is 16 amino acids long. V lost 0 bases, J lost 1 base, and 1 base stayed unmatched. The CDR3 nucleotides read TGTGCCAGCAGTTACTCAAGCGGGAGGTCCTACAATGAGCAGTTCTTC. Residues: CASSYSSGRSYNEQFF.

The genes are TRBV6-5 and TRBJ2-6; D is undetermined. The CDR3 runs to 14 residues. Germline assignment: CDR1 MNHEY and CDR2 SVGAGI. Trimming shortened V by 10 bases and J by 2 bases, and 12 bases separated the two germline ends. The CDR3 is CATQVVAGANVLTF. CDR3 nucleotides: TGTGCCACCCAGGTCGTGGCTGGGGCCAACGTCCTGACTTTC.